The clone carrying this TCR beta chain was counted only a few times. What it binds is not known. Under the ViraFEST assay, PBMC were stimulated with viral peptide pools so that antigen-specific CD4+ T cells expanded. Sequencing was performed afterwards. Following culture for nine to ten days, CD4+ T cells were isolated. Participants were vaccinated with two doses of either the BNT162b2 or mRNA-1273 vaccine. At days 3 and 7, half of the medium was exchanged for IL-2 medium. The sample originates from a study of vaccination effects on CD4 cells after COVID-19. Regarding the study as a whole: Healthy vaccinees' vaccine-induced clones included only 1 of 255 cross-reacting with common cold coronaviruses. Late post-vaccination samples showed marked contraction of infection- and vaccine-induced clones.

TCRdb's table, derived via immunoSEQ multiplex PCR, lists solely in-frame clones and lacks some. The table has 65,000 to 95,000 clones, under 85% seen once; the top ten hold roughly 1.2%. Sequences were derived from CD4+ T cells from PBMCs cultured with HCoV-OC43 spike peptides, sampled after COVID-19 vaccination. Subset indicated: HCoV-OC43 spike overlapping peptide pool stimulation. The TCR was taken from a human donor who received a COVID-19 vaccine.

CDR3 DNA: TGTGCCAGCAGTTACTCGGGACAGACGGTGTCCCAGTACTTC. Its translation is CASSYSGQTVSQYF. The chain carries TRBV6-2 or TRBV6-3 and TRBJ2-5, with 7 bases fitting TRBD1. V lost 0 bases to trimming and J lost 9 bases; unmatched junction nucleotides: 7. Per the germline V gene, CDR1 is MNHEY and CDR2 is SVGEGT. The CDR3 consists of 14 residues.